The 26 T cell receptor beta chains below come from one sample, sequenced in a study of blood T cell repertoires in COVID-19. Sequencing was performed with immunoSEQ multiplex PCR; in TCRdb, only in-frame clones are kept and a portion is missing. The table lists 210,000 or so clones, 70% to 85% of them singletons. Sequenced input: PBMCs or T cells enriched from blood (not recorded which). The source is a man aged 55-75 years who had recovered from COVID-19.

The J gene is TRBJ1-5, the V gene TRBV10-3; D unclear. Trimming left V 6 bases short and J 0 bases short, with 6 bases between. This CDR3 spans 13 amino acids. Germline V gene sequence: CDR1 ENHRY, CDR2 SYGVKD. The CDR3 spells CAIRRDSNQPQHF. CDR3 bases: TGTGCCATCAGGAGAGATAGCAATCAGCCCCAGCATTTT.

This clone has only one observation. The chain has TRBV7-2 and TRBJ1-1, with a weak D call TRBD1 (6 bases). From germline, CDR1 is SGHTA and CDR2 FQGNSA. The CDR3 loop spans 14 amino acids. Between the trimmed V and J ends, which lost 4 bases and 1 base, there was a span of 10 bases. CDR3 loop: CASSSYRENTEAFF. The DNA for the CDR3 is TGTGCCAGCAGCTCGTACAGGGAGAACACTGAAGCTTTCTTT. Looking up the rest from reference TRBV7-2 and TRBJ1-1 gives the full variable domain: GAGVSQSPSNKVTEKGKDVELRCDPISGHTALYWYRQSLGQGLEFLIYFQGNSAPDKSGLPSDRFSAERTGGSVSTLTIQRTQQEDSAVYLCASSSYRENTEAFFGQGTRLTVV.

CDR3 sequence (DNA): TGTGCCAGCAGCTCGGACATAACCTATGGCTACACCTTC. It yields the protein CASSSDITYGYTF. The chain employs TRBV13 and TRBJ1-2; D may be TRBD1 (5 bases). CDR3 size: 13 residues. The germline CDR1 and CDR2 sequences are PRHDT and FYEKMQ (reference sequence). V shed 4 bases and J shed 4 bases, with 10 bases lying between them.

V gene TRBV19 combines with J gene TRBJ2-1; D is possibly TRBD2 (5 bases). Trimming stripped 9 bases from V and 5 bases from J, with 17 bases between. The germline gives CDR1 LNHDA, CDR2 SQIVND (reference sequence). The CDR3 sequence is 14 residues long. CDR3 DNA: TGTGCCAGCAGAGGGTCTTTTCTAGACAATGAGCAGTTCTTC. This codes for CASRGSFLDNEQFF.

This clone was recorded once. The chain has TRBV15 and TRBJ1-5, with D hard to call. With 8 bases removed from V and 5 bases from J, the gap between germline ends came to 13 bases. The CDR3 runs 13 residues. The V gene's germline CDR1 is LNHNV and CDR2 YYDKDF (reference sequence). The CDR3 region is CATSSDTDQPQHF. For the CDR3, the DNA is TGTGCCACCTCTTCCGACACGGATCAGCCCCAGCATTTT.

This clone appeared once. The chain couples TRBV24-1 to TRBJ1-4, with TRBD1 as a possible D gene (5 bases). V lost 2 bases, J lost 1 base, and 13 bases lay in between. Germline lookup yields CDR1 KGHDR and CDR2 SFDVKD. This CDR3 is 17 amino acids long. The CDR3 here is CATSDSSGGGTNEKLFF. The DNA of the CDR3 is TGTGCCACCAGTGATTCGTCGGGGGGTGGAACTAATGAAAAACTGTTTTTT.

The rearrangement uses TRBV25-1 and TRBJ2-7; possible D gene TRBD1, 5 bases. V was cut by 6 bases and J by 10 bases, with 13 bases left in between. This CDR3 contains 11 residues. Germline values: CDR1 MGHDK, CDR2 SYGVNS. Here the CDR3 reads CASRSSGPQYF. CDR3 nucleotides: TGTGCCAGCAGATCGTCAGGGCCCCAGTACTTC.

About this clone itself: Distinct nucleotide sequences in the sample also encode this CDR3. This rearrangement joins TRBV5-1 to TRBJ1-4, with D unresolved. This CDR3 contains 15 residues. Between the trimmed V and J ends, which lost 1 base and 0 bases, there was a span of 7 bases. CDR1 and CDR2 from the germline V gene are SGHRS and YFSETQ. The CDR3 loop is CASSLNTATNEKLFF. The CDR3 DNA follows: TGCGCCAGCAGCTTGAACACCGCAACTAATGAAAAACTGTTTTTT.

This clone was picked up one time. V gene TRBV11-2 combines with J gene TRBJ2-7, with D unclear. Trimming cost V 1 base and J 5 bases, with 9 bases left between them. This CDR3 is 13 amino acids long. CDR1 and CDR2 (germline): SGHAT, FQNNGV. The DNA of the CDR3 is TGTGCCAGCAGCTTAGTGTTGTTCAACGAGCAGTACTTC. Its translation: CASSLVLFNEQYF.

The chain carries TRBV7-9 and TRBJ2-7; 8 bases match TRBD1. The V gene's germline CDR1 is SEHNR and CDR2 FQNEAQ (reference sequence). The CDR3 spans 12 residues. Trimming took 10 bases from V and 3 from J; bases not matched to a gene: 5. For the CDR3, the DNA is TGTGCCACTTTGGACAGGGACTACGAGCAGTACTTC. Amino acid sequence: CATLDRDYEQYF. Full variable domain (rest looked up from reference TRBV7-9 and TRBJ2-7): DTGVSQNPRHKITKRGQNVTFRCDPISEHNRLYWYRQTLGQGPEFLTYFQNEAQLEKSRLLSDRFSAERPKGSFSTLEIQRTEQGDSAMYLCATLDRDYEQYFGPGTRLTVT.

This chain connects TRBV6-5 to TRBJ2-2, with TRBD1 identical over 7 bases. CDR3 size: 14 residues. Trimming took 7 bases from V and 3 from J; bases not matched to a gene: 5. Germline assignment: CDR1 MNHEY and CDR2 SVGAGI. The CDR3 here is CASNLDRDTGELFF. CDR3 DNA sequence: TGTGCCAGCAACCTAGACAGGGACACCGGGGAGCTGTTTTTT.

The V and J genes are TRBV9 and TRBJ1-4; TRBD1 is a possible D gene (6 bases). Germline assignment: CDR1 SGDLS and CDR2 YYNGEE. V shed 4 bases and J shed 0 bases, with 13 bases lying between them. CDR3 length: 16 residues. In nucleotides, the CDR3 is TGTGCCAGCAGCACGGATACAGGGCCAACTAATGAAAAACTGTTTTTT. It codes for CASSTDTGPTNEKLFF.

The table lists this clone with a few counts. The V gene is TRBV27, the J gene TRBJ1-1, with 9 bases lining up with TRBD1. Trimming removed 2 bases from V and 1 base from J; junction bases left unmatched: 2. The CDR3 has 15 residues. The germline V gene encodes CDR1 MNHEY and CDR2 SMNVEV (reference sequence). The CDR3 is CASSLRGQGNTEAFF. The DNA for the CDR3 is TGTGCCAGCAGTTTAAGGGGACAGGGGAACACTGAAGCTTTCTTT.

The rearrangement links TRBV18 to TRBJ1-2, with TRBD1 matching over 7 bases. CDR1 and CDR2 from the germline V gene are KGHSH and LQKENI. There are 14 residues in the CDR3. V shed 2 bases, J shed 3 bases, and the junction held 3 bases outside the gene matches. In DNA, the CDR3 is TGTGCCAGCTCACCAAAGGGGACAGACTATGGCTACACCTTC. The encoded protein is CASSPKGTDYGYTF.

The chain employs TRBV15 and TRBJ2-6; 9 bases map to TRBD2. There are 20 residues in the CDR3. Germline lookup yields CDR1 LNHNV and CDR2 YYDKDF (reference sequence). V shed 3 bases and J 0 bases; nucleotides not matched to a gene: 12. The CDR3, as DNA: TGTGCCACCAGCAGGGGAACTATTGTGCGGGGGGGCTCTGGGGCCAACGTCCTGACTTTC. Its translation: CATSRGTIVRGGSGANVLTF.

The CDR3 loop reads CASSHQTGQFYNEQFF. Here the CDR3 DNA reads TGTGCCAGCAGCCACCAAACGGGACAGTTCTACAATGAGCAGTTCTTC. This chain uses TRBV7-9 with TRBJ2-1, with 7 bases lining up with TRBD1. The CDR3 length is 16 residues. Germline CDR1 SEHNR, CDR2 FQNEAQ (reference sequence). The J segment lost 3 bases and the V segment lost 5 bases, leaving 10 bases of the junction unmatched.

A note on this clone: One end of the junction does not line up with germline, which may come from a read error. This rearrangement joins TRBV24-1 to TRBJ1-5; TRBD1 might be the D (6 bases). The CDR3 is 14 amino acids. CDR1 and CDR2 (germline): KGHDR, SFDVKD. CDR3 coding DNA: TGTGCCACCAGTGATGGACAGCACAATCAGCCTCAGCATTTT. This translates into CATSDGQHNQPQHF.

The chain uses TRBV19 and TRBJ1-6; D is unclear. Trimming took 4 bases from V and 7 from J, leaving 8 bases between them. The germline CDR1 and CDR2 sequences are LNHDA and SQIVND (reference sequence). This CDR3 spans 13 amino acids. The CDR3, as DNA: TGTGCCAGTAGTAATTCTCTAAATTCACCCCTCCACTTT. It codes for CASSNSLNSPLHF.

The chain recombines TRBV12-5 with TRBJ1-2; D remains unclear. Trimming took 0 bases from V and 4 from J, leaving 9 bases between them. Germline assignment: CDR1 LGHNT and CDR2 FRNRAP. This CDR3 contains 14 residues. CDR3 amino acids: CASGLVEASYGYTF. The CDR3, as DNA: TGTGCTAGTGGTTTGGTAGAGGCCAGCTATGGCTACACCTTC.

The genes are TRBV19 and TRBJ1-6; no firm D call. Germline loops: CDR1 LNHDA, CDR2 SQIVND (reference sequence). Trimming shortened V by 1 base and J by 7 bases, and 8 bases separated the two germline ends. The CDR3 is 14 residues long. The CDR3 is CASSIGEPNSPLHF. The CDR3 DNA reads TGTGCCAGTAGTATAGGCGAGCCCAATTCACCCCTCCACTTT.

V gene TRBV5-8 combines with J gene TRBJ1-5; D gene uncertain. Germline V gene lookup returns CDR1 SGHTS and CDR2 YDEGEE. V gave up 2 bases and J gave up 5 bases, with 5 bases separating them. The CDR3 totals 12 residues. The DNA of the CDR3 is TGTGCCAGCAGCTTCCGGGATCAGCCCCAGCATTTT. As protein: CASSFRDQPQHF.

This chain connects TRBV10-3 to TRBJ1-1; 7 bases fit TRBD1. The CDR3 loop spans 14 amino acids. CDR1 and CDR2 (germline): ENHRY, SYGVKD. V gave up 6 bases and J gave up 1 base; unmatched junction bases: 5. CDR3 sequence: CAIRTGQENTEAFF. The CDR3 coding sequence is TGTGCCATCAGGACCGGACAGGAGAACACTGAAGCTTTCTTT.

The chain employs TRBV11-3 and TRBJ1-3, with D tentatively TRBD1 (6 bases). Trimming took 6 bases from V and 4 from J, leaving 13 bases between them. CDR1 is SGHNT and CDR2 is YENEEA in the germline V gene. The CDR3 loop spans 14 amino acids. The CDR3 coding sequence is TGTGCCAGCAGATCCGGGACACCAGGAAACACCATATATTTT. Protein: CASRSGTPGNTIYF.

CDR3 in DNA: TGTGCCAGCAGCGGCAGGGTATCGGACACCATATATTTT. Residues: CASSGRVSDTIYF. The V gene is TRBV7-2, the J gene TRBJ1-3; maybe TRBD1 (5 bases). This CDR3 contains 13 residues. The ends were cut back, 5 bases at V and 8 bases at J, with 13 bases in the middle. Germline V gene lookup returns CDR1 SGHTA and CDR2 FQGNSA. The variable domain in full, completed from reference TRBV7-2 and TRBJ1-3, reads GAGVSQSPSNKVTEKGKDVELRCDPISGHTALYWYRQSLGQGLEFLIYFQGNSAPDKSGLPSDRFSAERTGGSVSTLTIQRTQQEDSAVYLCASSGRVSDTIYFGEGSWLTVV.

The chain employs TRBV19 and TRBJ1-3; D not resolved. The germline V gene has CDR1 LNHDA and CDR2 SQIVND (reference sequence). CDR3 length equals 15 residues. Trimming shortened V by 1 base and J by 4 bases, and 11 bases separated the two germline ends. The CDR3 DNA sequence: TGTGCCAGTAGTATAGTTGCGGGAGGAGGAAACACCATATATTTT. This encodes CASSIVAGGGNTIYF.

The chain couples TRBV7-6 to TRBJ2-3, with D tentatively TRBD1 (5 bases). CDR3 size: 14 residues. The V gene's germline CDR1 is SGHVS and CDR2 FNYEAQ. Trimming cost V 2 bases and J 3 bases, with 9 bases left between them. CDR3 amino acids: CASSLNRMTDTQYF. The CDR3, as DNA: TGTGCCAGCAGCTTAAACAGGATGACAGATACGCAGTATTTT.